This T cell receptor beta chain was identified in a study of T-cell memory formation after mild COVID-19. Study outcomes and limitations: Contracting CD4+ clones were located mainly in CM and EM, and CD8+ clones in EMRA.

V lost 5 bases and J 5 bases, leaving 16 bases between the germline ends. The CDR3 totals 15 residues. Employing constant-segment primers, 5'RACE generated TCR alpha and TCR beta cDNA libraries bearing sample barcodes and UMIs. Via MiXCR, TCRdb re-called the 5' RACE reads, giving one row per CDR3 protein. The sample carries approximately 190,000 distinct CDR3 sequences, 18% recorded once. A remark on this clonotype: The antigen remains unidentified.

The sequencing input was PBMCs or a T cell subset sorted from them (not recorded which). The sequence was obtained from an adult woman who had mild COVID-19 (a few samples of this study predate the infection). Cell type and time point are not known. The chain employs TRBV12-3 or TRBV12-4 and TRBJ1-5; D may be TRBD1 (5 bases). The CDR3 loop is CASSPPGQVDQPQHF. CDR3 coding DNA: TGTGCCAGCAGTCCCCCGGGGCAAGTGGATCAGCCCCAGCATTTT.